These 11 T cell receptor beta chains came from one sample sequenced in a study of blood T cell repertoires in COVID-19. The assay was immunoSEQ multiplex PCR, and TCRdb's table has in-frame clones only and misses some. The sample holds around 200,000 clones, 80% to 90% seen once. The sample taken for sequencing was PBMCs or T cells enriched from blood (not recorded which). These receptors were taken from a woman between 50 and 59 years old in a cohort exposed to, infected with or recovered from COVID-19 (not recorded which).

The chain employs TRBV4-2 and TRBJ2-2; D is uncertain. Trimming took off 0 bases at V and 3 bases at J, with 14 bases between the two ends. This CDR3 spans 17 amino acids. Per germline, CDR1 LGHNA and CDR2 YNFKEQ. The DNA for the CDR3 is TGTGCCAGCAGCCAAGATCCCAGGAAAGCTTACACCGGGGAGCTGTTTTTT. This sequence encodes CASSQDPRKAYTGELFF.

The chain carries TRBV6-2 or TRBV6-3 and TRBJ2-5; D possibly corresponds to TRBD1 (6 bases). Trimming took 5 bases from V and 5 from J, leaving 15 bases between them. Germline V gene sequence: CDR1 MNHEY, CDR2 SVGEGT. This CDR3 spans 14 amino acids. Written as DNA, the CDR3 is TGTGCCAGCAGTCAACAGGGTCCTGTGGAGACCCAGTACTTC. This translates into CASSQQGPVETQYF.

This clone was seen only a few times. The chain joins TRBV19 to TRBJ1-1; D is unresolved. The CDR3 is made up of 13 amino acids. Per germline, CDR1 LNHDA and CDR2 SQIVND (reference sequence). The germline V and J ends were trimmed by 3 bases and 3 bases, with 8 bases remaining between them. The CDR3 region is CASSIEGDTEAFF. The CDR3 DNA reads TGTGCCAGTAGTATCGAGGGCGACACTGAAGCTTTCTTT.

The rearrangement uses TRBV4-2 and TRBJ1-3; weak D call: TRBD1 (5 bases). CDR3 length equals 15 residues. From germline, CDR1 is LGHNA and CDR2 YNFKEQ. V was pared by 2 bases and J by 0 bases, with 8 bases between. The CDR3 region is CASSQSTGSGNTIYF. Here the CDR3 DNA reads TGTGCCAGCAGCCAATCAACAGGCTCTGGAAACACCATATATTTT.

The chain links TRBV3-1 (or the pseudogene TRBV3-2) to TRBJ2-1; 8 nucleotides align to TRBD2. Trimming took 4 bases from V and 0 from J; bases not matched to a gene: 8. This CDR3 spans 17 amino acids. Germline V lookup: CDR1 LGHDT, CDR2 YNNKEL (reference sequence). Written as DNA, the CDR3 is TGTGCCAGCAGCCCCCCGGGGGGGCAGAGCTCCTACAATGAGCAGTTCTTC. This codes for CASSPPGGQSSYNEQFF.

The chain recombines TRBV3-1 (or the pseudogene TRBV3-2) with TRBJ1-4, with a possible D match to TRBD1 (5 bases). Germline CDR1 LGHDT, CDR2 YNNKEL (reference sequence). The CDR3 length is 14 residues. Trimming took 3 bases from V and 3 from J, leaving 8 bases between them. This CDR3 is CASSHAGPNEKLFF. CDR3 nucleotides: TGTGCCAGCAGCCACGCAGGGCCTAATGAAAAACTGTTTTTT.

Only a few counts were recorded for this clone. The gene calls are TRBV7-2 and TRBJ1-2; 9 bases line up with TRBD1. The CDR3 spans 15 residues. CDR1 is SGHTA, CDR2 FQGNSA, per germline. Trimming at V came to 5 bases and at J to 2 bases, leaving 6 bases not matched to a gene. The CDR3 sequence is CASSPQGAQNYGYTF. CDR3 nucleotides: TGTGCCAGCAGCCCACAGGGGGCGCAAAACTATGGCTACACCTTC.

This chain joins TRBV11-2 and TRBJ2-3; 15 bases are shared with TRBD2. Unmatched junction bases numbered 7, after V lost 5 bases and J lost 4 bases. Germline lookup yields CDR1 SGHAT and CDR2 FQNNGV. The CDR3 spans 17 residues. The CDR3 DNA follows: TGTGCCAGCAGCCGCTCCCGGACTAGCGGGGGGGCAGATACGCAGTATTTT. This encodes CASSRSRTSGGADTQYF.

The chain carries TRBV6-5 and TRBJ1-6; D is unresolved. There are 14 residues in the CDR3. Between the trimmed V and J ends, which lost 4 bases and 5 bases, there was a span of 9 bases. Germline V CDR1 and CDR2: MNHEY, SVGAGI. The CDR3 DNA is TGTGCCAGCAGTTGGCCCGGGGATAATTCACCCCTCCACTTT. It is translated as CASSWPGDNSPLHF.

This rearrangement joins TRBV7-3 to TRBJ2-7; D is possibly TRBD1 (6 bases). CDR1 is SGHTA and CDR2 is FQGTGA in the germline V gene. This CDR3 is 18 amino acids long. The V gene lost 2 bases and the J gene lost 3 bases, with 23 bases spanning the gap. The CDR3 protein is CASSLDSLRGGGVYEQYF. DNA of the CDR3: TGTGCCAGCAGCTTAGATAGCCTCCGGGGTGGGGGCGTCTACGAGCAGTACTTC.

This clone appeared once. The J gene is TRBJ1-3, the V gene TRBV28; D ambiguous. Germline-derived CDR1 and CDR2 are MDHEN and SYDVKM. Trimming took off 5 bases at V and 4 bases at J, with 15 bases between the two ends. CDR3 length: 15 residues. The chain's CDR3 is CASSPPYSPGNTIYF. The CDR3 DNA reads as TGTGCCAGCAGTCCCCCATACAGCCCCGGAAACACCATATATTTT.